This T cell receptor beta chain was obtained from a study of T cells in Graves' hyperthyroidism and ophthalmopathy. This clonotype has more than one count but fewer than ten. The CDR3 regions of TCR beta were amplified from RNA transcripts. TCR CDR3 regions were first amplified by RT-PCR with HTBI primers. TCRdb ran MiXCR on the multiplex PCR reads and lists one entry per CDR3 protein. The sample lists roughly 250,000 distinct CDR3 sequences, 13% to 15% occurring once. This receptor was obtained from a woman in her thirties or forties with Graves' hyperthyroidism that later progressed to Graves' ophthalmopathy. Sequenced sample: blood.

The CDR3 here is CASSRRQGSNEKLFF. The CDR3 coding sequence is TGTGCCAGCTCACGACGACAGGGATCTAATGAAAAACTGTTTTTT. V usage is TRBV18 and J usage is TRBJ1-4, with TRBD1 identical over 7 bases. V was clipped by 4 bases and J by 3 bases; unmatched bases: 5. The CDR3 is made up of 15 amino acids. The germline CDR1 and CDR2 sequences are KGHSH and LQKENI.